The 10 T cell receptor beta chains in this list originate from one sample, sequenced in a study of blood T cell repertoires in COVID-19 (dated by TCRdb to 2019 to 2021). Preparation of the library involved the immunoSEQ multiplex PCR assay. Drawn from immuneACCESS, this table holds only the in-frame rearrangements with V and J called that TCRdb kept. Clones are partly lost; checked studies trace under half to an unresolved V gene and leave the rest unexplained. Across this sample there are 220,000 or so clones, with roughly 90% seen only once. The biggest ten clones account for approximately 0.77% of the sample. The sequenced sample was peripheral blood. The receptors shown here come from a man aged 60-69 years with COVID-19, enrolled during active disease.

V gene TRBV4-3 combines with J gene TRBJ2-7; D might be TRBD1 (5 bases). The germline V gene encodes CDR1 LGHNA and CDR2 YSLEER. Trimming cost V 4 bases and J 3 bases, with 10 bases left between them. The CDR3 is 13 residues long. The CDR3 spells CASSPGQHYEQYF. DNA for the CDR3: TGCGCCAGCAGCCCAGGACAACACTACGAGCAGTACTTC.

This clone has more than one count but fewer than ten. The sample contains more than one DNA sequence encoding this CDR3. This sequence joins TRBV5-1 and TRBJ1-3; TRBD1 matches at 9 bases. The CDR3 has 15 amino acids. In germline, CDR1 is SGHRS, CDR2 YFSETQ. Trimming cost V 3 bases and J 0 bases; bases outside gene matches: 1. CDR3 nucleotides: TGCGCCAGCAGCTGGACAGGGGTCTCTGGAAACACCATATATTTT. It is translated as CASSWTGVSGNTIYF.

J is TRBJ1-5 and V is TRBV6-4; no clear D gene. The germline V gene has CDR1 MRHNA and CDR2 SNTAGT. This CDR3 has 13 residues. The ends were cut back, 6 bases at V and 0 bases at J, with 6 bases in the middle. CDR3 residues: CASSQASNQPQHF. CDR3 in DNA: TGTGCCAGCAGCCAGGCTAGCAATCAGCCCCAGCATTTT.

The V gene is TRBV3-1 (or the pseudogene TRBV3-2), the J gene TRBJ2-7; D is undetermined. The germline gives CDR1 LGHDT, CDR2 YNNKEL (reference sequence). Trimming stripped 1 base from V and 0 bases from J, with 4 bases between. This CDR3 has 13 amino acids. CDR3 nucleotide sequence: TGTGCCAGCAGCCAAGGTAGCTCCTACGAGCAGTACTTC. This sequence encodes CASSQGSSYEQYF.

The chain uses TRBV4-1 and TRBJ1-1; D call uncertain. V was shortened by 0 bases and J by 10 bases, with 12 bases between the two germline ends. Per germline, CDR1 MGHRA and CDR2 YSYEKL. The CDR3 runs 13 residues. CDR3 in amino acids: CASSQDTRLAAFF. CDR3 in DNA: TGCGCCAGCAGCCAAGATACACGTCTAGCAGCTTTCTTT.

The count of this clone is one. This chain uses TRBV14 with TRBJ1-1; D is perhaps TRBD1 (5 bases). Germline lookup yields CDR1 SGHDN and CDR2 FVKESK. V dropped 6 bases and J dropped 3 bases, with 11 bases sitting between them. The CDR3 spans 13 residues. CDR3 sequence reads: CASRSLGDTEAFF. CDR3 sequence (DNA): TGTGCCAGCAGGAGTTTAGGGGACACTGAAGCTTTCTTT.

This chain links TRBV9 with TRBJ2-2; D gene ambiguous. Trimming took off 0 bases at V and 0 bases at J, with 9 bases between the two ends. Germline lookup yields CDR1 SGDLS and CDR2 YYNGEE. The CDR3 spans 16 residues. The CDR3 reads CASSVAPRANTGELFF. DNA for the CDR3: TGTGCCAGCAGCGTAGCCCCACGGGCGAACACCGGGGAGCTGTTTTTT.

The CDR3, as DNA: TGTGCCAGCTCACCAGGGCTTTTTGTTGGTGAGCAGTTCTTC. The encoded protein is CASSPGLFVGEQFF. The chain joins TRBV18 to TRBJ2-1; D uncertain. Germline V gene data show CDR1 as KGHSH and CDR2 as LQKENI. The CDR3 is 14 residues long. V lost 2 bases to trimming and J lost 9 bases, with 14 bases between them.

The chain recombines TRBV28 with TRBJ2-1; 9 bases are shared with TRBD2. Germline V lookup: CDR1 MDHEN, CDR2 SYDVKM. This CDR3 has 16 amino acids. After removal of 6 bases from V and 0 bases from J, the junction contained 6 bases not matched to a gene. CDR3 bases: TGTGCCAGCAGCCCTAGCGGGACTAGCTCCTACAATGAGCAGTTCTTC. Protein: CASSPSGTSSYNEQFF.

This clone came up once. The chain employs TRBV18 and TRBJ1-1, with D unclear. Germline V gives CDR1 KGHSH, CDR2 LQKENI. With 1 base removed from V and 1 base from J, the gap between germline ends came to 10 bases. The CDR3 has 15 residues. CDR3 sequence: CASSPRQQSNTEAFF. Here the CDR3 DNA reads TGTGCCAGCTCACCACGTCAACAGTCGAACACTGAAGCTTTCTTT.